Below, 27 T cell receptor beta chains from the same sample are listed, as sequenced in a study of T cell repertoires in aging, cancer and after chemotherapy (dated by TCRdb to the late 2010s). Sequencing took place on an Illumina MiSeq. Rearranged TRB sequences spanning V, D and J segments were amplified in a multiplex touch-down PCR with a mixed TRB-A/B primer pool. TCRdb reprocessing: public reads trimmed at Q25 with fastp, clones called with MiXCR, in-frame beta chains kept. Each entry is one CDR3 protein sequence, shown with its most common DNA and genes. The sample table lists about 11,000 distinct CDR3 sequences, just under 30% of them with a count of one. The leading ten clones occupy 1.5% to 2% of the sample. Instead of sorted cells or RNA, genomic DNA extracted from peripheral blood served as the source for amplifying TCR beta rearrangements. Sequences were obtained from blood. Receptors originate from a human donor in good health.

This clonotype was seen only a few times. The rearrangement uses TRBV29-1 and TRBJ2-3; tentative D call: TRBD1 (6 bases). CDR3 length equals 13 residues. Trimming cost V 2 bases and J 2 bases, with 8 bases left between them. CDR1 and CDR2 from the germline V gene are SQVTM and ANQGSEA. The CDR3 protein is CSVEQGNTDTQYF. The CDR3 DNA sequence: TGCAGCGTTGAACAGGGGAACACAGATACGCAGTATTTT.

This clonotype was seen more than once but under ten times. The chain recombines TRBV6-1 with TRBJ1-1; no clear D gene. V gave up 6 bases and J gave up 4 bases, with 12 bases separating them. The CDR3 loop spans 13 amino acids. Germline CDR1 and CDR2: MNHNS and SASEGT. The CDR3 loop reads CASRRVLATEAFF. The CDR3 nucleotides read TGTGCCAGCAGGCGGGTTTTGGCCACTGAAGCTTTCTTT.

Only a few counts were recorded for this clonotype. The V call is TRBV5-4, the J call TRBJ1-1; D remains unclear. The germline CDR1 and CDR2 sequences are SGHNT and YYREEE (reference sequence). This CDR3 is 13 amino acids long. Trimming pared 0 bases from V and 1 base from J, leaving 4 bases between. The CDR3 is CASSLGENTEAFF. The CDR3 DNA is TGTGCCAGCAGCTTGGGCGAGAACACTGAAGCTTTCTTT.

The sample holds a few counts of this clonotype. The chain joins TRBV6-6 to TRBJ1-1; 8 bases map to TRBD1. The CDR3 covers 13 residues. Losses at the gene ends were 10 bases for V and 3 bases for J; bases not matched to a gene: 7. In germline, CDR1 is MNHNY, CDR2 SVGAGI (reference sequence). The CDR3 nucleotides are TGTGCCATCAGGCAGGACAGGGACACTGAAGCTTTCTTT. Protein: CAIRQDRDTEAFF.

The rearrangement joins TRBV28 to TRBJ1-5; unclear D gene. V dropped 4 bases and J dropped 4 bases, with 5 bases sitting between them. Germline V gives CDR1 MDHEN, CDR2 SYDVKM. The CDR3 has 12 amino acids. The chain's CDR3 is CASSSRNQPQHF. DNA for the CDR3: TGTGCCAGCAGTTCAAGAAATCAGCCCCAGCATTTT.

V usage is TRBV7-2 and J usage is TRBJ2-1, with TRBD2 matching over 8 bases. The CDR3 length is 17 residues. The V gene end was trimmed by 4 bases and the J gene end by 3 bases; junction bases not matched to a gene: 11. The germline gives CDR1 SGHTA, CDR2 FQGNSA. CDR3 residues: CASSSSPGGGFYNEQFF. In DNA, the CDR3 is TGTGCCAGCAGCTCTTCCCCTGGCGGGGGGTTCTACAATGAGCAGTTCTTC.

This rearrangement joins TRBV6-4 to TRBJ2-3; TRBD1 matches 8 bases. Unmatched junction bases numbered 0, after V lost 0 bases and J lost 4 bases. The CDR3 is 14 residues long. In germline, CDR1 is MRHNA, CDR2 SNTAGT. CDR3 protein: CASSDSQGADTQYF. The CDR3 nucleotides read TGTGCCAGCAGTGACTCACAGGGGGCAGATACGCAGTATTTT.

The rearrangement links TRBV29-1 to TRBJ2-5, with D perhaps TRBD1 or TRBD2 (5 bases each). The V end was cut by 0 bases, the J end by 4 bases, with 9 bases between. This CDR3 has 13 residues. Germline CDR1 reads SQVTM; CDR2 reads ANQGSEA. CDR3 sequence reads: CSVEDRGGETQYF. In nucleotides, the CDR3 is TGCAGCGTTGAAGATCGGGGCGGAGAGACCCAGTACTTC.

The chain couples TRBV27 to TRBJ2-3; TRBD2 matches 8 bases. In germline, CDR1 is MNHEY, CDR2 SMNVEV (reference sequence). J was trimmed by 0 bases and V by 3 bases; bases with no gene match: 5. This CDR3 has 16 residues. The CDR3 region has the DNA TGTGCCAGCAGTTTGCGGGAGGCCCGTAGCACAGATACGCAGTATTTT. This codes for CASSLREARSTDTQYF.

The chain combines TRBV12-3 or TRBV12-4 with TRBJ2-7; tentative D call: TRBD2 (6 bases). V was shortened by 0 bases and J by 3 bases, with 15 bases between the two germline ends. The CDR3 loop spans 16 amino acids. The CDR3 spells CASSLATSNDGYEQYF. The CDR3 coding sequence is TGTGCCAGCAGTTTAGCGACTAGTAACGACGGCTACGAGCAGTACTTC.

In its sample, this clonotype ranks as medium-sized (0.01 to 0.1%). The CDR3 DNA reads as TGCAGCGTTGAGCTTAACCAAGCCTACACCGGGGAGCTGTTTTTT. Encoded protein: CSVELNQAYTGELFF. The rearrangement uses TRBV29-1 and TRBJ2-2, with unresolved D. Trimming removed 3 bases at V and 3 bases at J, with 14 bases between. The CDR3 totals 15 residues. From germline, CDR1 is SQVTM and CDR2 ANQGSEA.

The chain links TRBV27 to TRBJ1-2; a weak D match, TRBD1 (6 bases). The CDR3 has 14 residues. Trimming removed 3 bases from V and 0 bases from J, with 8 bases in between. Germline V gene lookup returns CDR1 MNHEY and CDR2 SMNVEV (reference sequence). In DNA, the CDR3 is TGTGCCAGCAGTTTTGGGGGCCCTAACTATGGCTACACCTTC. This codes for CASSFGGPNYGYTF.

The gene calls are TRBV6-5 and TRBJ2-7; 13 nucleotides line up with TRBD2. The J call may be wrong; the DNA end is better matched by TRBJ2-5. The CDR3 has 17 residues. The germline CDR1 and CDR2 sequences are MNHEY and SVGAGI. The CDR3 bases are TGTGCCAGCAGCTCCGGGACTAGCGGGACTAAAAAAGAGACCCAGTACTTC. Its translation: CASSSGTSGTKKETQYF.

This clonotype has just one count. The chain uses TRBV10-2 and TRBJ2-7, with D unresolved. Germline CDR1 WSHSY, CDR2 SAAADI. This CDR3 is built from 14 residues. V shed 3 bases and J shed 3 bases, with 12 bases lying between them. The CDR3 DNA reads as TGCGCCAGCAGTGATGTACCACAGTTCTACGAGCAGTACTTC. This translates into CASSDVPQFYEQYF.

This clonotype came up a few times. The J gene is TRBJ2-3, the V gene TRBV7-2; 10 positions agree with TRBD2. This CDR3 comprises 18 residues. CDR1 SGHTA and CDR2 FQGNSA come from the germline V gene. The ends lost 5 bases at V and 0 bases at J; junction bases unmatched: 11. CDR3 sequence: CASSPGLARGGSTDTQYF. The DNA for the CDR3 is TGTGCCAGCAGCCCGGGACTAGCGCGAGGGGGTAGCACAGATACGCAGTATTTT.

By frequency in the sample, this clonotype is medium-sized. In DNA, the CDR3 is TGTGCCTGGAGTGGGGACAATTCCTACGAGCAGTACTTC. It codes for CAWSGDNSYEQYF. The V and J genes are TRBV30 and TRBJ2-7; tentative D call: TRBD1 (6 bases). Germline assignment: CDR1 GTSNPN and CDR2 SVGIG (reference sequence). The CDR3 covers 13 residues. V lost 1 base and J 1 base, leaving 8 bases between the germline ends.

This clonotype has only a few counts. The chain recombines TRBV6-5 with TRBJ1-5; weak D call: TRBD1 (5 bases). Trimming removed 0 bases from V and 2 bases from J, with 8 bases in between. The CDR3 is made up of 15 amino acids. The germline gives CDR1 MNHEY, CDR2 SVGAGI. The CDR3, as DNA: TGTGCCAGCAGTTACTCAGGGGAGGGCAATCAGCCCCAGCATTTT. This encodes CASSYSGEGNQPQHF.

This clonotype was picked up a small number of times. The chain joins TRBV28 to TRBJ2-1; 12 positions agree with TRBD2. The CDR3 is 16 residues long. The ends lost 1 base at V and 8 bases at J; junction bases unmatched: 6. Germline V gene data show CDR1 as MDHEN and CDR2 as SYDVKM. The CDR3: CASSLSVLAGGHEQFF. The CDR3 DNA is TGTGCCAGCAGTTTATCGGTTCTAGCGGGAGGGCATGAGCAGTTCTTC.

CDR3 sequence: CASSPRQGSYEQYF. The CDR3 bases are TGTGCCAGCAGCCCCCGACAGGGCTCCTACGAGCAGTACTTC. The chain links TRBV7-2 to TRBJ2-7, with 7 positions matching TRBD1. The CDR3 runs 14 residues. Losses at the gene ends were 5 bases for V and 0 bases for J; bases not matched to a gene: 4. Germline V gene data show CDR1 as SGHTA and CDR2 as FQGNSA.

This clonotype was counted between two and nine times. J is TRBJ1-6 and V is TRBV6-6; TRBD1 is a possible D gene (6 bases). Germline CDR1 MNHNY, CDR2 SVGAGI (reference sequence). This CDR3 has 17 residues. V shed 5 bases and J shed 7 bases, with 21 bases lying between them. The CDR3 sequence is CASSKSSGAVWNSPLHF. In DNA, the CDR3 is TGTGCCAGCAGTAAATCTTCGGGGGCGGTGTGGAATTCACCCCTCCACTTT.

This clonotype was found a few times. The chain couples TRBV20-1 to TRBJ2-1; D unresolved. The CDR3 length is 15 residues. CDR1 is DFQATT, CDR2 SNEGSKA, per germline (reference sequence). Trimming stripped 4 bases from V and 0 bases from J, with 13 bases between. The CDR3 nucleotides read TGCAGTGCTAAATTTCGGCGGAGCTCCTACAATGAGCAGTTCTTC. This codes for CSAKFRRSSYNEQFF.

J is TRBJ2-7 and V is TRBV6-2 or TRBV6-3; the match to TRBD2 covers 7 bases. The CDR3 loop spans 12 amino acids. The V gene end was trimmed by 8 bases and the J gene end by 3 bases; junction bases not matched to a gene: 4. Germline assignment: CDR1 MNHEY and CDR2 SVGEGT. CDR3 protein: CASGRGDYEQYF. The DNA of the CDR3 is TGTGCCAGCGGGAGGGGTGACTACGAGCAGTACTTC.

This chain joins TRBV7-9 and TRBJ2-1; 7 bases line up with TRBD1. Per the germline V gene, CDR1 is SEHNR and CDR2 is FQNEAQ (reference sequence). Germline trimming cut 1 base from V and 3 bases from J; bases unmatched to any gene: 3. The CDR3 covers 15 residues. CDR3 sequence (DNA): TGTGCCAGCAGCTTAGGTCAGGGGGACTACAATGAGCAGTTCTTC. Amino acids: CASSLGQGDYNEQFF.

This chain links TRBV7-9 with TRBJ2-7, with 9 positions matching TRBD2. This CDR3 is built from 16 residues. The germline CDR1 and CDR2 sequences are SEHNR and FQNEAQ (reference sequence). Trimming at V came to 4 bases and at J to 0 bases, leaving 7 bases not matched to a gene. The CDR3 DNA reads as TGTGCCAGCAGCTCATCCTCTAGCGGGGTCTCCTACGAGCAGTACTTC. Translated: CASSSSSSGVSYEQYF.

The chain employs TRBV5-1 and TRBJ2-2, with TRBD1 identical over 7 bases. The CDR3 sequence is 16 residues long. Germline CDR1 is SGHRS and CDR2 is YFSETQ. Germline trimming cut 4 bases from V and 1 base from J; bases unmatched to any gene: 7. CDR3 bases: TGCGCCAGCAGCCGAAGACAGGGTGAGAACACCGGGGAGCTGTTTTTT. Its translation is CASSRRQGENTGELFF.

This clonotype was observed a single time. The chain couples TRBV2 to TRBJ1-6; D may be TRBD1 (6 bases). The CDR3 consists of 14 residues. CDR1 is SNHLY, CDR2 FYNNEI, per germline. V was pared by 6 bases and J by 6 bases, with 12 bases between. The DNA of the CDR3 is TGTGCCAGCAGATTAGGACAGATTAATTCACCCCTCCACTTT. Translated: CASRLGQINSPLHF.

This clonotype was counted between two and nine times. J is TRBJ1-5 and V is TRBV20-1; 9 bases fit TRBD1. J lost 5 bases, V lost 1 base, and 3 bases had no gene match. The CDR3 is 14 residues long. The germline CDR1 and CDR2 sequences are DFQATT and SNEGSKA (reference sequence). In nucleotides, the CDR3 is TGCAGTGCTAGAGGGGACAGGGACCATCAGCCCCAGCATTTT. It codes for CSARGDRDHQPQHF.